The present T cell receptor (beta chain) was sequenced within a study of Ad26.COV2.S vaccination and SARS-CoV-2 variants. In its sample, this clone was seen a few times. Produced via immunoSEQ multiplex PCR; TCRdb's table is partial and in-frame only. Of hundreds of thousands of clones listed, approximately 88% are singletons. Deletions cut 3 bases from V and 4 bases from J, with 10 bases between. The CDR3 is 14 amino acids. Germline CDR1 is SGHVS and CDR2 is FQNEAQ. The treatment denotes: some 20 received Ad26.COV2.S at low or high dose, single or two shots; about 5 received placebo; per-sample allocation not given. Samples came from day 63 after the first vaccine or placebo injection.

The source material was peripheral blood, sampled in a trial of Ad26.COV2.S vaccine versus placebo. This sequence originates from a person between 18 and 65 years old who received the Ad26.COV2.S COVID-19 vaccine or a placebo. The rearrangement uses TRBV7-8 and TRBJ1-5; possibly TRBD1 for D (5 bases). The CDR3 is CASSLDKGNQPQHF. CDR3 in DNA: TGTGCCAGCAGCTTGGACAAGGGGAATCAGCCCCAGCATTTT.